This T cell receptor beta chain was sequenced during a study of T-cell memory formation after mild COVID-19. Whole-study context: The TCR clusters were mostly specific to one donor. Whole-study results and caveats: Proof of SARS-CoV-2 specificity was absent for the second-wave clones that crested on day 37.

This clonotype was counted only a few times. Its antigen is undetermined. TCRdb recomputed calls from the 5' RACE reads with MiXCR, one row per CDR3 protein. The data contain approximately 560,000 distinct CDR3 sequences, approximately 15% of them singletons. Trimming at V came to 3 bases and at J to 3 bases, leaving 5 bases not matched to a gene. Germline CDR1 is KGHSH and CDR2 is LQKENI. CDR3 length equals 15 residues. The TCR comes from an adult woman who had mild COVID-19 (a few samples of this study predate the infection). Cell type and time point are not known. The chain recombines TRBV18 with TRBJ2-7, with 10 nucleotides matching TRBD1. Sample: PBMCs or a T cell subset sorted from them (not recorded which). CDR3 protein: CASSPGQGTYYEQYF. The CDR3 bases are TGTGCCAGCTCACCGGGACAGGGGACCTACTACGAGCAGTACTTC.